This passage covers 13 T cell receptor beta chains from one sample sequenced in a study of shared clonotypes between healthy human individuals. Profiled with immunoSEQ multiplex PCR; TCRdb holds only in-frame clones, not every one. Among about 490,000 clones listed, around 80% were seen once. The sample comprised PBMCs. The receptors derive from a woman between 40 and 55 years old in good health. Some clones in this sample may be carry-over from other donors' samples.

The CDR3 coding sequence is TGTGCCAGCAGTGAATTCGGGGAAGAGCAGTACTTC. Protein sequence: CASSEFGEEQYF. V and J are TRBV25-1 and TRBJ2-7, with a weak D call TRBD2 (5 bases). This CDR3 is 12 amino acids long. CDR1 MGHDK and CDR2 SYGVNS come from the germline V gene. Trimming took off 1 base at V and 7 bases at J, with 8 bases between the two ends.

This clone showed up many times. The chain joins TRBV19 to TRBJ2-7, with TRBD1 matching over 12 bases. The CDR3 spans 21 residues. Per germline, CDR1 LNHDA and CDR2 SQIVND (reference sequence). Losses at the gene ends were 8 bases for V and 12 bases for J; bases not matched to a gene: 35. The CDR3 DNA is TGTGCCAGTTCCCCCGGGACAGGGGGCCCCTTTGGTCGGCCCACCTACGAGGGTCGGTACTTC. Translation: CASSPGTGGPFGRPTYEGRYF.

The chain couples TRBV5-1 to TRBJ2-3; 9 bases are shared with TRBD2. With V trimmed by 4 bases and J by 0 bases, 3 bases remained unmatched. Germline-derived CDR1 and CDR2 are SGHRS and YFSETQ. The CDR3 length is 15 residues. The CDR3 is CASSATSGSTDTQYF. In DNA form, the CDR3 reads TGCGCCAGCAGCGCTACTAGCGGGAGCACAGATACGCAGTATTTT.

This rearrangement joins TRBV9 to TRBJ2-6; no firm D call. V shed 0 bases and J shed 1 base, with 8 bases lying between them. Germline V gene data show CDR1 as SGDLS and CDR2 as YYNGEE. There are 16 residues in the CDR3. The CDR3 coding sequence is TGTGCCAGCAGCGTAGAGGGTAGGTCTGGGGCCAACGTCCTGACTTTC. This codes for CASSVEGRSGANVLTF. Based on the CDR3 plus reference TRBV9 and TRBJ2-6, the full variable domain is DSGVTQTPKHLITATGQRVTLRCSPRSGDLSVYWYQQSLDQGLQFLIQYYNGEERAKGNILERFSAQQFPDLHSELNLSSLELGDSALYFCASSVEGRSGANVLTFGAGSRLTVL.

The chain recombines TRBV29-1 with TRBJ2-5; 7 bases align to TRBD1. V was clipped by 3 bases and J by 5 bases; unmatched bases: 6. CDR1 and CDR2 (germline): SQVTM, ANQGSEA. This CDR3 comprises 13 residues. The DNA of the CDR3 is TGCAGCGTTGATTGGGACAGAGGGGAGACCCAGTACTTC. Protein: CSVDWDRGETQYF.

This chain connects TRBV28 to TRBJ2-3, with D possibly being TRBD1 (6 bases). V was pared by 5 bases and J by 0 bases, with 12 bases between. The CDR3 consists of 15 residues. Germline V gives CDR1 MDHEN, CDR2 SYDVKM. CDR3 nucleotides: TGTGCCAGCAGTCAGACAGGACTTAGCACAGATACGCAGTATTTT. The encoded protein is CASSQTGLSTDTQYF.

This clone has at least ten counts. In the same sample, other DNA sequences code for this CDR3. This chain joins TRBV5-8 and TRBJ2-1, with no clear D. The CDR3 covers 15 residues. V lost 1 base and J lost 5, with 13 bases in between. Germline lookup yields CDR1 SGHTS and CDR2 YDEGEE. The chain's CDR3 is CASSLIGVTNNEQFF. CDR3 nucleotide sequence: TGTGCCAGCAGCTTGATAGGAGTAACCAACAATGAGCAGTTCTTC. The full variable domain, with the rest looked up from reference TRBV5-8 and TRBJ2-1, is EAGVTQSPTHLIKTRGQQATLRCSPISGHTSVYWYQQALGLGLQFLLWYDEGEERNRGNFPPRFSGRQFPNYSSELNVNALELEDSALYLCASSLIGVTNNEQFFGPGTRLTVL.

This chain links TRBV5-4 with TRBJ2-5, with D tentatively TRBD2 (6 bases). Germline loops: CDR1 SGHNT, CDR2 YYREEE (reference sequence). CDR3 size: 12 residues. Trimming cost V 5 bases and J 5 bases, with 10 bases left between them. CDR3 protein: CASRGSGETQYF. The CDR3 bases are TGTGCCAGCAGGGGGAGCGGGGAGACCCAGTACTTC.

CDR3 residues: CASSFPREPSTDTQYF. CDR3 in DNA: TGTGCCAGCAGCTTCCCCCGGGAGCCGAGCACAGATACGCAGTATTTT. The J gene is TRBJ2-3, the V gene TRBV7-2, with D possibly TRBD2 on 6 matching bases. This CDR3 region has 16 residues. CDR1 is SGHTA and CDR2 is FQGNSA in the germline V gene. Between the trimmed V and J ends, which lost 3 bases and 0 bases, there was a span of 13 bases.

This clone was observed a single time. The chain employs TRBV7-2 and TRBJ1-4; 10 nucleotides align to TRBD1. The junction had 5 bases not matched to a gene; V was cut back by 5 bases and J by 8 bases. The CDR3 runs 14 residues. Looked up from germline, CDR1 is SGHTA and CDR2 is FQGNSA. The CDR3 sequence: CASSPTGGREKLFF. DNA for the CDR3: TGTGCCAGCAGCCCGACAGGGGGCAGGGAAAAACTGTTTTTT.

The rearrangement joins TRBV6-1 to TRBJ1-3; the D gene is possibly TRBD1 (5 bases). CDR1 is MNHNS, CDR2 SASEGT, per germline. V dropped 3 bases and J dropped 0 bases, with 9 bases sitting between them. This CDR3 has 15 amino acids. In DNA form, the CDR3 reads TGTGCCAGCAGTGAGCCAGGGCTCTCTGGAAACACCATATATTTT. This translates into CASSEPGLSGNTIYF.

V and J are TRBV19 and TRBJ2-5, with 11 bases that match TRBD2. Losses at the gene ends were 6 bases for V and 5 bases for J; bases not matched to a gene: 2. Germline lookup yields CDR1 LNHDA and CDR2 SQIVND (reference sequence). The CDR3 loop spans 13 amino acids. This CDR3 reads CASRGLAEETQYF. The CDR3 coding sequence is TGTGCCAGTAGGGGACTAGCGGAGGAGACCCAGTACTTC.

The genes are TRBV30 and TRBJ1-2; 7 nucleotides align to TRBD1. Germline CDR1 is GTSNPN and CDR2 is SVGIG (reference sequence). This CDR3 is 13 amino acids long. The V gene end was trimmed by 2 bases and the J gene end by 6 bases; junction bases not matched to a gene: 6. The CDR3 nucleotides are TGTGCCTGGAGTACCGGGACAGCGGATGGCTACACCTTC. Encoded protein: CAWSTGTADGYTF.